The 23 T cell receptor beta chains listed next were all sequenced from one sample in a study of blood T cell repertoires in COVID-19. The data were produced by immunoSEQ multiplex PCR, yet TCRdb's version contains in-frame clones alone and is incomplete. Of hundreds of thousands of clones in the sample, around 90% are singletons; the top ten hold 1.7%. The specimen sequenced was PBMCs or T cells enriched from blood (not recorded which). The receptors stem from a woman younger than 30 with acute COVID-19.

The count of this clone is one. The CDR3 nucleotides are TGTGCCAGCACCACACCCCGGGACAGGGTCGCCTACGAGCAGTACTTC. Its protein is CASTTPRDRVAYEQYF. The chain carries TRBV28 and TRBJ2-7; TRBD1 matches at 9 bases. V lost 7 bases to trimming and J lost 2 bases; unmatched junction nucleotides: 12. The CDR3 extends over 16 amino acids. The germline V gene has CDR1 MDHEN and CDR2 SYDVKM.

V gene TRBV7-3 combines with J gene TRBJ2-1; 11 nucleotides line up with TRBD2. After removal of 3 bases from V and 8 bases from J, the junction contained 6 bases not matched to a gene. CDR3 length: 15 amino acids. In germline, CDR1 is SGHTA, CDR2 FQGTGA. CDR3 in DNA: TGTGCCAGCAGCTTCACTAGCGGGAGAGTAGATGAGCAGTTCTTC. Protein sequence: CASSFTSGRVDEQFF.

This clone was counted between two and nine times. V usage is TRBV27 and J usage is TRBJ2-1; 10 bases agree with TRBD2. This CDR3 has 15 amino acids. Germline CDR1 MNHEY, CDR2 SMNVEV (reference sequence). V trimming: 5 bases; J trimming: 5 bases; junction bases outside the gene matches: 6. CDR3 sequence reads: CASSPLAGAHNEQFF. CDR3 nucleotide sequence: TGTGCCAGCAGTCCCCTAGCGGGGGCTCACAATGAGCAGTTCTTC.

The chain uses TRBV30 and TRBJ2-7; D might be TRBD1 (5 bases). The V end was cut by 3 bases, the J end by 3 bases, with 12 bases between. Germline CDR1 GTSNPN, CDR2 SVGIG (reference sequence). This CDR3 has 13 residues. CDR3 region: CAWSSQGGYEQYF. CDR3 coding DNA: TGTGCCTGGAGCTCCCAGGGCGGCTACGAGCAGTACTTC.

This rearrangement joins TRBV4-2 to TRBJ2-1, with TRBD2 identical over 10 bases. CDR1 and CDR2 (germline): LGHNA, YNFKEQ. Trimming at V came to 1 base and at J to 10 bases, leaving 10 bases not matched to a gene. The length of the CDR3 is 16 residues. As DNA, the CDR3 is TGTGCCAGCAGCCAAGTATCCCTAGCGGGAGAGAGCGAGCAGTTCTTC. Its protein is CASSQVSLAGESEQFF.

The chain employs TRBV7-8 and TRBJ2-5; possible D gene TRBD2, 6 bases. The CDR3 extends over 14 amino acids. The germline V gene has CDR1 SGHVS and CDR2 FQNEAQ. V lost 5 bases, J lost 7 bases, and 17 bases lay in between. CDR3 bases: TGTGCCAGCAGCGTTGACGGCGGGCGGGGGACCCAGTACTTC. It encodes CASSVDGGRGTQYF.

The rearrangement joins TRBV29-1 to TRBJ1-2, with 7 bases lining up with TRBD1. Germline CDR1 reads SQVTM; CDR2 reads ANQGSEA. V dropped 4 bases and J dropped 4; count of bases not matched to a gene: 12. This CDR3 has 15 residues. CDR3 protein: CSVVAEGGQLYGYTF. The CDR3 nucleotides are TGCAGCGTTGTAGCCGAGGGGGGACAGCTCTATGGCTACACCTTC.

The chain has TRBV6-5 and TRBJ1-5, with D possibly matching TRBD1 (6 bases). The CDR3 is 14 residues long. Germline V gene sequence: CDR1 MNHEY, CDR2 SVGAGI. V shed 6 bases and J shed 3 bases, with 12 bases lying between them. The CDR3 protein is CASRSTGINQPQHF. CDR3 bases: TGTGCCAGCAGATCCACAGGGATCAATCAGCCCCAGCATTTT.

The rearrangement links TRBV21-1 to TRBJ2-2; TRBD1 reflects the table's D call only, with no check against the DNA. TRBV21-1 is annotated as a pseudogene. CDR3 length equals 18 residues. CDR3 DNA sequence: TGTGCCAGCAGTCTTCGAAGTCAGGGACAGATCAACACCGGGGAGCTGTTTTTT. Protein sequence: CASSLRSQGQINTGELFF.

This rearrangement joins TRBV5-5 to TRBJ1-4; D is perhaps TRBD1 (5 bases). The CDR3 spans 17 residues. V was trimmed by 2 bases and J by 3 bases, leaving 17 bases between them. CDR1 SGHKS and CDR2 YYEKEE come from the germline V gene (reference sequence). As DNA, the CDR3 is TGTGCCAGCAGCTTATCTTCTTGGGGCACCTCTAATGAAAAACTGTTTTTT. This sequence encodes CASSLSSWGTSNEKLFF.

This chain uses TRBV5-1 with TRBJ2-5; tentatively, D is TRBD2 (5 bases). Between the trimmed V and J ends, which lost 4 bases and 2 bases, there was a span of 15 bases. The V gene's germline CDR1 is SGHRS and CDR2 YFSETQ. The CDR3 has 15 residues. The CDR3 loop reads CASSPTGLAQETQYF. The CDR3 DNA is TGCGCCAGCAGCCCGACGGGTCTAGCTCAAGAGACCCAGTACTTC.

Comments on this clone: Within the sample, other DNA sequences also encode this same CDR3. The V call is TRBV4-3, the J call TRBJ2-1, with unresolved D. This CDR3 comprises 15 residues. CDR1 LGHNA and CDR2 YSLEER come from the germline V gene. Trimming took 1 base from V and 6 from J, leaving 13 bases between them. The CDR3 region is CASSQGAGPLNEQFF. The CDR3 nucleotides are TGCGCCAGCAGCCAAGGGGCAGGCCCACTCAATGAGCAGTTCTTC.

The V and J genes are TRBV24-1 and TRBJ2-7; D is possibly TRBD1 (5 bases). The CDR3 runs 13 residues. Germline CDR1 is KGHDR and CDR2 is SFDVKD. V lost 5 bases to trimming and J lost 3 bases, with 10 bases between them. For the CDR3, the DNA is TGTGCCACCAGTGCCGGGCAGGGCTACGAGCAGTACTTC. This codes for CATSAGQGYEQYF.

The CDR3, as DNA: TGTGCCAGTAGTATCACTAGCCCCCCTCTCTACAATGAGCAGTTCTTC. It is translated as CASSITSPPLYNEQFF. The chain combines TRBV19 with TRBJ2-1, with D possibly matching TRBD2 (6 bases). V was pared by 3 bases and J by 3 bases, with 15 bases between. The length of the CDR3 is 16 residues. Germline loops: CDR1 LNHDA, CDR2 SQIVND (reference sequence).

The chain has TRBV2 and TRBJ1-1, with D unclear. CDR1 and CDR2 from the germline V gene are SNHLY and FYNNEI. The length of the CDR3 is 15 residues. Trimming took 2 bases from V and 0 from J, leaving 10 bases between them. CDR3 sequence (DNA): TGTGCCAGCAGTGAACAGGTTCGTTTGAACACTGAAGCTTTCTTT. Its protein is CASSEQVRLNTEAFF.

The chain's CDR3 is CAIRPGQVPYSSYEQYF. The CDR3 nucleotides read TGTGCCATCAGGCCCGGACAGGTCCCGTACAGCTCCTACGAGCAGTACTTC. The V gene is TRBV10-3, the J gene TRBJ2-7, with TRBD1 identical over 7 bases. The length of the CDR3 is 17 residues. Germline V gives CDR1 ENHRY, CDR2 SYGVKD. Trimming at V came to 6 bases and at J to 0 bases, leaving 14 bases not matched to a gene.

V usage is TRBV11-2 and J usage is TRBJ2-5; TRBD2 agrees at 13 bases. The CDR3 extends over 17 amino acids. Losses at the gene ends were 5 bases for V and 5 bases for J; bases not matched to a gene: 11. Looked up from germline, CDR1 is SGHAT and CDR2 is FQNNGV. The DNA for the CDR3 is TGTGCCAGCAGCCACGGACTAGCGGGAGTTATGAAGGAGACCCAGTACTTC. Protein sequence: CASSHGLAGVMKETQYF.

V is TRBV19 and J is TRBJ2-2, with 7 bases fitting TRBD1. The V and J ends lost 10 bases and 1 base, in that order; junction bases with no gene match: 3. CDR3 length: 13 amino acids. The germline gives CDR1 LNHDA, CDR2 SQIVND (reference sequence). CDR3 sequence: CATRGRNTGELFF. In DNA form, the CDR3 reads TGTGCCACAAGGGGGCGGAACACCGGGGAGCTGTTTTTT.

The J gene is TRBJ2-7, the V gene TRBV19, with D perhaps matching TRBD1 (7 bases). CDR3 length: 15 amino acids. CDR1 and CDR2 (germline): LNHDA, SQIVND (reference sequence). V lost 10 bases, J lost 0 bases, and 19 bases lay in between. The CDR3 DNA reads as TGTGCCACCAGGACTTGGAGGGGGCCCTCCTACGAGCAGTACTTC. Amino acid sequence: CATRTWRGPSYEQYF.

The rearrangement links TRBV27 to TRBJ2-7, with D possibly being TRBD2 (5 bases). The CDR3 totals 14 residues. Per the germline V gene, CDR1 is MNHEY and CDR2 is SMNVEV (reference sequence). Trimming took 4 bases from V and 0 from J, leaving 10 bases between them. The CDR3 spells CASSSIRGSYEQYF. CDR3 DNA sequence: TGTGCCAGCAGTTCGATACGGGGCTCCTACGAGCAGTACTTC.

The chain links TRBV28 to TRBJ2-7; D perhaps matches TRBD2 (6 bases). Germline assignment: CDR1 MDHEN and CDR2 SYDVKM. With 7 bases removed from V and 2 bases from J, the gap between germline ends came to 9 bases. This CDR3 spans 12 amino acids. The CDR3: CASTGGTYEQYF. CDR3 nucleotide sequence: TGTGCCAGCACTGGCGGGACCTACGAGCAGTACTTC.

The rearrangement joins TRBV5-1 to TRBJ1-2; D gene unclear. CDR1 and CDR2 (germline): SGHRS, YFSETQ. Between the trimmed V and J ends, which lost 0 bases and 4 bases, there was a span of 4 bases. The CDR3 covers 12 residues. The CDR3 loop is CASSLAGYGYTF. The CDR3 DNA follows: TGCGCCAGCAGCTTGGCCGGCTATGGCTACACCTTC.

The chain links TRBV11-2 to TRBJ2-2; 7 nucleotides align to TRBD2. Germline-derived CDR1 and CDR2 are SGHAT and FQNNGV. The CDR3 has 16 amino acids. Trimming took 0 bases from V and 6 from J; bases not matched to a gene: 7. DNA of the CDR3: TGTGCCAGCAGCTTAGATGGGCGGGAGCGGGCCGGGGAGCTGTTTTTT. Its protein product is CASSLDGRERAGELFF.